This T cell receptor (beta chain) was recorded in a study of blood T cell repertoires in COVID-19. On the study more broadly: There were acute and convalescent COVID-19 samples, and they came from the United States, Italy and Spain. Sources were T cells, B-cell-depleted T cells, or PBMCs; the material itself was cDNA or gDNA.

This CDR3 is built from 14 residues. Trimming shortened V by 0 bases and J by 15 bases, and 18 bases separated the two germline ends. Germline-derived CDR1 and CDR2 are LNHNV and YYDKDF (reference sequence). Authors' data handling: Using reference gene primer amplification, nucleated cell counts were estimated. Measured with immunoSEQ multiplex PCR; TCRdb has only the in-frame clones, and not every one. For V, J and clone size, that table is used; D and trimming come from the DNA. The sample holds a few hundred thousand clones, about 90% seen once. Seattle patient enrollment occurred during active infection, with longitudinal follow-up thereafter.

This sequence was found in a woman aged 65 to 85 with COVID-19, enrolled during active disease. V gene TRBV15 combines with J gene TRBJ1-3; D perhaps matches TRBD1 (5 bases). The sample was peripheral blood. The CDR3 sequence is CATSRDRPEGPKYF. The CDR3 region has the DNA TGTGCCACCAGCAGAGACCGACCGGAGGGGCCGAAATATTTT.